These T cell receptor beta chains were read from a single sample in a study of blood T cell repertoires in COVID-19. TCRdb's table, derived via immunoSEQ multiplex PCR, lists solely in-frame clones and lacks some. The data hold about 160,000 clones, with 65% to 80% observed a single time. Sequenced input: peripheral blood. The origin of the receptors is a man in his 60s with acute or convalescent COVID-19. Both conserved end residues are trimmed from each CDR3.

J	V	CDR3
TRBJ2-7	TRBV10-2	ASSEGSSGDEQY
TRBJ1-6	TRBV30	AWSVQGRSPLH
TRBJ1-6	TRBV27	ASSRTGTAYNSPLH
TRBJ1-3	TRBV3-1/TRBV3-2	ASSLTGGSSGNTIY
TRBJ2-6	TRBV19	ASSIEAGIGSGANVLT
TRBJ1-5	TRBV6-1	ASSEFRTGQPQH
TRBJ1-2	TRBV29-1	SVDTGRGANYGYT
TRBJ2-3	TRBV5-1	ASSLDHIRTDTQY
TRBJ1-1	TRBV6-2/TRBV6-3	ASSYWGRNTEAF
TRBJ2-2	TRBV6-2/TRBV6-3	ASGRTGGANTGELF
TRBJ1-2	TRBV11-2	ASSPTADRGHGYT
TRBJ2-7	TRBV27	ASRTTGSGWSYEQY
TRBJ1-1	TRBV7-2	ARGDSLGSEAF
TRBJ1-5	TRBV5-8	ASSLITDSNQPQH
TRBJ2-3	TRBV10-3	AISEFSGGDTDTQY
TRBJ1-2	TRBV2	ASSGYILGYGYT
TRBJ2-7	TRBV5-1	ASTTSGTDPYEQY
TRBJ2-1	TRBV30	AWTVDFNEQF
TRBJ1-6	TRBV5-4	ASSFQGIDNSPLH
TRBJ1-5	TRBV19	ASSRSGQGAQPQH
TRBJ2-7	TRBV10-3	AIRTATGTGGYEQY
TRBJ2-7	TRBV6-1	ASSASLAGGTYEQY
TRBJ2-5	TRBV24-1	ATSDLSDRSGQETQY
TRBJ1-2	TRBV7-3	ASSYTGEDGYT
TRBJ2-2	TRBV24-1	ATSDRDGLNTGELF
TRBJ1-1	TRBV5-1	ASSSKGGGTEAF
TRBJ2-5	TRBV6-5	ASRNDRGTKTQY
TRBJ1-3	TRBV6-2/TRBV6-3	ASSNQQGNTIY
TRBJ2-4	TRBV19	ASSIGAAGIQY
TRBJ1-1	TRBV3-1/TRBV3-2	ASSSRDTNTEAF
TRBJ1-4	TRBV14	ASSPGDRGLVEKLF
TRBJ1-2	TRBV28	ASSLYRSGYT
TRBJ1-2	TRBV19	ASRWDRDRYGYT
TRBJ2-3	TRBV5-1	ASSLSGGARDTQY
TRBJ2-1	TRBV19	ASSISGQGTYNEQF
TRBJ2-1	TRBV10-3	AIGPRLAGNEQF
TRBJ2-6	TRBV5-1	ASSLRGFVSGANVLT